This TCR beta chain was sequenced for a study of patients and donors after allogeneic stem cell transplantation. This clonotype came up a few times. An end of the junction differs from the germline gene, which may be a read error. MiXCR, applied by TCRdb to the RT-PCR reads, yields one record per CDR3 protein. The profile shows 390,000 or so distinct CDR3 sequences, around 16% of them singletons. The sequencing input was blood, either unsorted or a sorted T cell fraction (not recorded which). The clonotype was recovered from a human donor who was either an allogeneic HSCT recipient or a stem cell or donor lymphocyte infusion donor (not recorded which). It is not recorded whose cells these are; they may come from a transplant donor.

The DNA for the CDR3 is TGTGCCAGCAGCCCCCAAACAAAGACAGGGCCTAGGTCTTCCTTC. Protein sequence: CASSPQTKTGPRSSF. The chain has TRBV12-3 or TRBV12-4 and TRBJ1-2; 7 bases map to TRBD1. This CDR3 is 15 amino acids long.